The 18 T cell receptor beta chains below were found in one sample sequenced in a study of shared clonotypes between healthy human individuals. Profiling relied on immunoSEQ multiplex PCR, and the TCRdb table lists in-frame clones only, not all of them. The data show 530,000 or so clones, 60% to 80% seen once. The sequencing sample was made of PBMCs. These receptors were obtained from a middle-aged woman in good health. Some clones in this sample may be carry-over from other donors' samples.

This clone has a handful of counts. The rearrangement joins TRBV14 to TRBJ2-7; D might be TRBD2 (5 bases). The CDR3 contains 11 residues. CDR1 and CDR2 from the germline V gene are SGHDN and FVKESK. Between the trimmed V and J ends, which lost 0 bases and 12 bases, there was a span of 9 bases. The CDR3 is CASSQERGWYF. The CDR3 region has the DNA TGTGCCAGCAGCCAAGAACGGGGTTGGTACTTC.

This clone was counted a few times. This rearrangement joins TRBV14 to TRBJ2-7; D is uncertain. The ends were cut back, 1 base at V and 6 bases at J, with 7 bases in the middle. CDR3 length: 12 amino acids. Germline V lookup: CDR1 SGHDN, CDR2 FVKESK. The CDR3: CASSQGAREQYF. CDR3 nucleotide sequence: TGTGCCAGCAGCCAAGGAGCCCGCGAGCAGTACTTC.

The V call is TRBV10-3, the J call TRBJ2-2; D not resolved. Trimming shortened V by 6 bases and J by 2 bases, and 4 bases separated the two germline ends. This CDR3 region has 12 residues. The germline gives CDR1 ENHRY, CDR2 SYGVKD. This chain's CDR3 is CAISSNTGELFF. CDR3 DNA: TGTGCCATCAGCTCTAACACCGGGGAGCTGTTTTTT.

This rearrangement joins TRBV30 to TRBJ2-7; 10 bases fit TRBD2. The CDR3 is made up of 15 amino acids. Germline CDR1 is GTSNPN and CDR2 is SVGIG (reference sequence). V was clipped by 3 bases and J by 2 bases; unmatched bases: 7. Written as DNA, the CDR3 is TGTGCCTGGAGCCGACTAGCGGGTCCCCCCTACGAGCAGTACTTC. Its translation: CAWSRLAGPPYEQYF.

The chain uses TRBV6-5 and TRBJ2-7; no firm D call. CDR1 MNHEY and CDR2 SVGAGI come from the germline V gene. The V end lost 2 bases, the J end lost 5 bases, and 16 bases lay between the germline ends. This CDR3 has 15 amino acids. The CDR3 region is CASSYPVGTTDEQYF. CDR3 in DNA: TGTGCCAGCAGTTACCCGGTGGGCACCACCGACGAGCAGTACTTC.

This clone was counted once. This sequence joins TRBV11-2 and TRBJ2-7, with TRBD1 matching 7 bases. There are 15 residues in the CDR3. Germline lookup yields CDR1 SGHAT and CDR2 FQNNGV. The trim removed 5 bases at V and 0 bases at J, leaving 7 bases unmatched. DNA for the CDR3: TGTGCCAGCAGCGGACACGGACAGGCCTCCTACGAGCAGTACTTC. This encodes CASSGHGQASYEQYF.

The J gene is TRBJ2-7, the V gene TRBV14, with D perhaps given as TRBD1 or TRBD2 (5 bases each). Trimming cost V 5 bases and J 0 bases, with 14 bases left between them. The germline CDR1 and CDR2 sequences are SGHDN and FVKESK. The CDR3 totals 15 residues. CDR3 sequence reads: CASSLGDGASYEQYF. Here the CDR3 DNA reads TGTGCCAGCAGCTTAGGGGACGGGGCCTCCTACGAGCAGTACTTC.

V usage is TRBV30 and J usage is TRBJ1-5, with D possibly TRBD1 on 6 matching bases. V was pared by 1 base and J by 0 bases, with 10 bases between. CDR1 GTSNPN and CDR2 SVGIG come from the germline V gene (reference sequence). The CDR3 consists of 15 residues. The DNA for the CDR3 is TGTGCCTGGAGTGACATCAGGGGTAGCAATCAGCCCCAGCATTTT. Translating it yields CAWSDIRGSNQPQHF.

CDR3 DNA sequence: TGTGCCAGCAGTTCGGGACAGAGAAACATTCAGTACTTC. Its translation: CASSSGQRNIQYF. The rearrangement uses TRBV27 and TRBJ2-4; 7 bases map to TRBD1. The CDR3 spans 13 residues. J lost 6 bases, V lost 4 bases, and 3 bases had no gene match. Germline-derived CDR1 and CDR2 are MNHEY and SMNVEV (reference sequence).

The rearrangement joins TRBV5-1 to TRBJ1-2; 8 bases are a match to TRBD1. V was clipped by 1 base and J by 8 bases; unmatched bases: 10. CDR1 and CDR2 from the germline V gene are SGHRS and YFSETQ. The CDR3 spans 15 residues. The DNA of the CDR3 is TGCGCCAGCAGCTTGCTTGGGCAGGGGGCCGGCGGCTACACCTTC. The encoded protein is CASSLLGQGAGGYTF.

CDR3 in DNA: TGTGCCAGCAGCCGACACCGACCCGATCTGGGGTGGGAGCAGTACTTC. Translation gives CASSRHRPDLGWEQYF. The chain has TRBV6-6 and TRBJ2-7; no reliable D call. CDR1 is MNHNY, CDR2 SVGAGI, per germline (reference sequence). This CDR3 comprises 16 residues. The V gene lost 6 bases and the J gene lost 7 bases, with 25 bases spanning the gap.

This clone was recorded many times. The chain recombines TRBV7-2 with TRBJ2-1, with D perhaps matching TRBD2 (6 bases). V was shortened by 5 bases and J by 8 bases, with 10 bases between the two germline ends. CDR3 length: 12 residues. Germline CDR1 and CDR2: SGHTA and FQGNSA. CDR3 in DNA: TGTGCCAGCAGCCCCCGGAGGGATGAGCAGTTCTTC. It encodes CASSPRRDEQFF.

CDR3 residues: CASSPDSGSQREQYF. The CDR3 DNA sequence: TGTGCCAGTAGCCCAGACAGCGGTAGCCAGCGCGAGCAGTACTTC. The chain is built from TRBV19 and TRBJ2-7, with D possibly called TRBD1 or TRBD2 (5 bases each). Germline loops: CDR1 LNHDA, CDR2 SQIVND (reference sequence). The CDR3 runs to 15 residues. The V and J ends lost 6 bases and 6 bases respectively, with 21 bases between them.

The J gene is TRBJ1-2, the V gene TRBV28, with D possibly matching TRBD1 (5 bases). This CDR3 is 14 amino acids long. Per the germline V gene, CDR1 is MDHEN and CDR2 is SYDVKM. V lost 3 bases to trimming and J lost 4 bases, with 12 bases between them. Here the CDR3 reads CASSFPGSGYGYTF. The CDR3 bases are TGTGCCAGCAGTTTCCCAGGGTCGGGCTATGGCTACACCTTC.

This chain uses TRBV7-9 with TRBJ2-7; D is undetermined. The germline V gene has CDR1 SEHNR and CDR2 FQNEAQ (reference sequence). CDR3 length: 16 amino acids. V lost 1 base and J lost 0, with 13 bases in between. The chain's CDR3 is CASSLVPLTPSYEQYF. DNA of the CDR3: TGTGCCAGCAGCTTAGTTCCTCTGACCCCCTCCTACGAGCAGTACTTC.

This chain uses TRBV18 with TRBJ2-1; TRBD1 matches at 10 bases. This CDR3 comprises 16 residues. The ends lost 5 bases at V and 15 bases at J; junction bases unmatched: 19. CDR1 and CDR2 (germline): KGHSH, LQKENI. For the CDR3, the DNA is TGTGCCAGCTCATCAACCGGGACAGGGGATGTAGCGGGATGGTTCTTC. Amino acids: CASSSTGTGDVAGWFF.

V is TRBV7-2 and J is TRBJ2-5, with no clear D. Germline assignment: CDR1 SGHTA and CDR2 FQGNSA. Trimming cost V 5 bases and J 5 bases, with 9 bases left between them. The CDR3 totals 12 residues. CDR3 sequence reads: CASSRVGETQYF. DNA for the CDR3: TGTGCCAGCAGCCGGGTGGGGGAGACCCAGTACTTC.

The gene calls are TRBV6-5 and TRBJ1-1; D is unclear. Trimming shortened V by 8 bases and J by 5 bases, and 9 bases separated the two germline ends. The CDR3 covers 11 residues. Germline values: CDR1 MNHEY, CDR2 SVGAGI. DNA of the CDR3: TGTGCCAGCGGTACGGGAACTGAAGCTTTCTTT. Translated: CASGTGTEAFF.